The 5 T cell receptor beta chains in this list originate from one sample, sequenced in a study of blood T cell repertoires in COVID-19 (dated by TCRdb to between 2020 and 2021). Library method: the immunoSEQ multiplex PCR assay. The clones in this table, taken by TCRdb from immuneACCESS, are in-frame only. Not every clone is retained; where verified, under half of the shortfall comes from an unresolved V gene, and the cause of the rest is unknown. In this sample the table shows fewer than 350,000 clones, around 90% of which occur a single time. The top ten clonotypes cover roughly 1.6% of the sample. The source material was PBMCs or T cells enriched from blood (not recorded which). The receptors were gathered from a woman between 18 and 29 years old with acute COVID-19.

Only one count was recorded for this clone. This chain connects TRBV2 to TRBJ2-7; D might be TRBD1 (7 bases). Trimming stripped 8 bases from V and 3 bases from J, with 23 bases between. Looked up from germline, CDR1 is SNHLY and CDR2 is FYNNEI. The CDR3 spans 16 residues. The CDR3 DNA sequence: TGTGCCAGCGTCAGGGGGGCCGTGGAAGGTTACTACGAGCAGTACTTC. Its translation: CASVRGAVEGYYEQYF.

V is TRBV11-2 and J is TRBJ1-2; D is uncertain. The V gene lost 0 bases and the J gene lost 5 bases, with 13 bases spanning the gap. Germline V lookup: CDR1 SGHAT, CDR2 FQNNGV. This CDR3 contains 15 residues. CDR3 loop: CASSLDGLPIYGYTF. CDR3 in DNA: TGTGCCAGCAGCTTAGATGGACTCCCCATATATGGCTACACCTTC.

The chain carries TRBV7-2 and TRBJ1-5; 10 bases are shared with TRBD1. Losses at the gene ends were 4 bases for V and 1 base for J; bases not matched to a gene: 4. Germline loops: CDR1 SGHTA, CDR2 FQGNSA. There are 16 residues in the CDR3. CDR3 coding DNA: TGTGCCAGCAGCTCCGGGGACAGGGGAAGCAATCAGCCCCAGCATTTT. It encodes CASSSGDRGSNQPQHF.

The CDR3 DNA reads as TGTGCCAGCAGCTTAGAGGGACAGATTTACAATGAGCAGTTCTTC. Translation: CASSLEGQIYNEQFF. The chain combines TRBV13 with TRBJ2-1; TRBD1 aligns across 7 bases. J gave up 4 bases and V 1 base, and 4 bases lay outside the gene matches. This CDR3 is built from 15 residues. Per germline, CDR1 PRHDT and CDR2 FYEKMQ (reference sequence).

The V and J genes are TRBV2 and TRBJ2-7; D may be TRBD1 (6 bases). The CDR3 runs to 13 residues. CDR1 is SNHLY, CDR2 FYNNEI, per germline. V was clipped by 11 bases and J by 5 bases, with 19 bases between them. DNA of the CDR3: TGTGCCCGCCGCAAGGCAGGGACAAACGAGCAGTACTTC. Its protein is CARRKAGTNEQYF.